The 13 T cell receptor beta chains listed next were all sequenced from one sample in a study of blood T cell repertoires in COVID-19. Some clones are missing from TCRdb's copy, which holds only in-frame ones; the method was immunoSEQ multiplex PCR. Of 380,000 or so clones in the sample, roughly 90% were seen once. Material: peripheral blood. The receptors originated from a woman in her sixties or seventies with COVID-19, enrolled during active disease.

The chain combines TRBV30 with TRBJ2-5, with TRBD1 matching 7 bases. The V gene end was trimmed by 2 bases and the J gene end by 4 bases; junction bases not matched to a gene: 4. Germline V gene data show CDR1 as GTSNPN and CDR2 as SVGIG (reference sequence). The CDR3 is 13 residues long. The CDR3 loop reads CAWSNRGRETQYF. The CDR3, as DNA: TGTGCCTGGAGTAATAGGGGGCGAGAGACCCAGTACTTC.

V and J are TRBV7-9 and TRBJ2-3, with 9 bases fitting TRBD2. With 6 bases clipped from V and 4 bases from J, the junction kept 5 bases outside the gene matches. There are 14 residues in the CDR3. Germline-derived CDR1 and CDR2 are SEHNR and FQNEAQ (reference sequence). The CDR3 loop is CASRELAGADTQYF. The CDR3 region has the DNA TGTGCCAGCAGGGAACTAGCGGGTGCAGATACGCAGTATTTT. Full variable domain (outside the CDR3, taken from reference TRBV7-9 and TRBJ2-3): DTGVSQNPRHKITKRGQNVTFRCDPISEHNRLYWYRQTLGQGPEFLTYFQNEAQLEKSRLLSDRFSAERPKGSFSTLEIQRTEQGDSAMYLCASRELAGADTQYFGPGTRLTVL.

The CDR3 DNA reads TGCGCCAGCAGCCCGGGAAGGGGGCAAGAGACCCAGTACTTC. Its translation is CASSPGRGQETQYF. The gene calls are TRBV5-1 and TRBJ2-5, with TRBD1 as a possible D gene (6 bases). The germline gives CDR1 SGHRS, CDR2 YFSETQ. Trimming cost V 4 bases and J 2 bases, with 12 bases left between them. The CDR3 extends over 14 amino acids.

The chain carries TRBV6-5 and TRBJ1-2, with D unresolved. The CDR3 is 13 residues long. V was clipped by 6 bases and J by 4 bases, with 12 bases between them. Germline lookup yields CDR1 MNHEY and CDR2 SVGAGI. CDR3 bases: TGTGCCAGCAGACGGGGTAGTGGCTATGGCTACACCTTC. Translating it yields CASRRGSGYGYTF.

The chain links TRBV28 to TRBJ1-1, with D perhaps matching TRBD1 (5 bases). CDR1 is MDHEN and CDR2 is SYDVKM in the germline V gene. CDR3 length equals 13 residues. V was pared by 6 bases and J by 4 bases, with 12 bases between. The CDR3 DNA sequence: TGTGCCAGCAGGGGGGGGACGTTCACTGAAGCTTTCTTT. This gives the protein CASRGGTFTEAFF.

The chain uses TRBV5-1 and TRBJ1-2; maybe TRBD1 (5 bases). Germline V gives CDR1 SGHRS, CDR2 YFSETQ. This CDR3 is built from 13 residues. Deletions cut 1 base from V and 4 bases from J, with 8 bases between. The CDR3 is CASSLSGAYGYTF. The CDR3 DNA sequence: TGCGCCAGCAGCTTGAGCGGGGCCTATGGCTACACCTTC.

A note on this clone: Other nucleotide sequences in the sample specify the same CDR3. The V call is TRBV3-1 (or the pseudogene TRBV3-2), the J call TRBJ2-7; no clear D gene. The V end lost 4 bases, the J end lost 0 bases, and 7 bases lay between the germline ends. CDR1 and CDR2 (germline): LGHDT, YNNKEL (reference sequence). CDR3 size: 13 residues. CDR3 nucleotide sequence: TGTGCCAGCAGCCCCCCCTCCTCCTACGAGCAGTACTTC. It is translated as CASSPPSSYEQYF.

This sequence joins TRBV5-6 and TRBJ2-5; 11 bases are a match to TRBD2. J was trimmed by 11 bases and V by 3 bases; bases with no gene match: 9. The CDR3 is made up of 14 amino acids. Germline V CDR1 and CDR2: SGHDT, YYEEEE. CDR3 loop: CASSYGLAGPYQYF. CDR3 DNA: TGTGCCAGCAGCTACGGACTAGCGGGTCCCTATCAGTACTTC.

This clone was counted a few times. This rearrangement joins TRBV6-5 to TRBJ1-1; a possible D gene is TRBD1 (5 bases). With 8 bases removed from V and 1 base from J, the gap between germline ends came to 11 bases. The CDR3 extends over 13 amino acids. The germline V gene has CDR1 MNHEY and CDR2 SVGAGI. This chain's CDR3 is CASYGGTNTEAFF. The CDR3 DNA follows: TGTGCCAGCTACGGGGGAACGAACACTGAAGCTTTCTTT.

The rearrangement links TRBV3-1 (or the pseudogene TRBV3-2) to TRBJ1-1; 9 nucleotides align to TRBD1. The V gene's germline CDR1 is LGHDT and CDR2 YNNKEL (reference sequence). This CDR3 has 14 residues. Trimming cost V 4 bases and J 1 base; bases outside gene matches: 1. This CDR3 reads CASSLQGANTEAFF. CDR3 bases: TGTGCCAGCAGCCTACAGGGGGCGAACACTGAAGCTTTCTTT.

The gene calls are TRBV5-4 and TRBJ1-4, with 8 bases that match TRBD1. After removal of 4 bases from V and 5 bases from J, the junction contained 7 bases not matched to a gene. CDR3 length: 15 amino acids. Germline V lookup: CDR1 SGHNT, CDR2 YYREEE (reference sequence). The CDR3 DNA follows: TGTGCCAGCAGCGACAAACAGGGGGGCAATGAAAAACTGTTTTTT. Residues: CASSDKQGGNEKLFF.

The sample holds a few counts of this clone. The chain couples TRBV11-3 to TRBJ2-3; maybe TRBD2 (6 bases). V was clipped by 2 bases and J by 3 bases, with 9 bases between them. Per the germline V gene, CDR1 is SGHNT and CDR2 is YENEEA. The CDR3 loop spans 14 amino acids. The CDR3 loop is CASSLNGGTDTQYF. In DNA form, the CDR3 reads TGTGCCAGCAGCTTAAACGGGGGAACAGATACGCAGTATTTT.

CDR3 sequence reads: CASSWGGGWAFF. The CDR3 DNA follows: TGTGCCAGCAGCTGGGGTGGGGGCTGGGCTTTCTTT. This chain links TRBV5-8 with TRBJ1-1, with D maybe TRBD1 (6 bases). The CDR3 loop spans 12 amino acids. V dropped 3 bases and J dropped 11 bases, with 14 bases sitting between them. Germline CDR1 SGHTS, CDR2 YDEGEE. The complete variable domain, with remaining parts taken from reference TRBV5-8 and TRBJ1-1, reads EAGVTQSPTHLIKTRGQQATLRCSPISGHTSVYWYQQALGLGLQFLLWYDEGEERNRGNFPPRFSGRQFPNYSSELNVNALELEDSALYLCASSWGGGWAFFGQGTRLTVV.